This TCR beta chain came from a study of regulatory T cells in long-lasting Graves disease. General study results and limits: Persistent patients had a count of shared public clonotypes (more than 2,500) that exceeded that of new patients (approximately 1,000). Accuracy may have been reduced by the small sample size.

The trim removed 6 bases at V and 3 bases at J, leaving 9 bases unmatched. CDR3 size: 14 residues. CDR1 is DFQATT and CDR2 is SNEGSKA in the germline V gene (reference sequence). Sample time point: newly diagnosed GD, antithyroid drugs for less than 3 months. From RNA extracted from PBMCs, the TCR library was made. Libraries of TCR beta came from iRepertoire HTBI primers plus Arm-PCR of CDR3 regions. TCRdb called the multiplex PCR reads again in MiXCR, with one record for every CDR3 protein. Here the sample spans a few hundred thousand distinct CDR3 sequences, around 15% being singletons. This clonotype was observed many times. Antigen specificity is unknown. The same specimen was also included in a second study, on T cells in Graves' hyperthyroidism and ophthalmopathy.

The chain joins TRBV20-1 to TRBJ2-7, with 9 bases lining up with TRBD2. The sample was peripheral blood mononuclear cells (PBMCs), taken at new diagnosis, from a patient treated with antithyroid drugs. This receptor was obtained from a woman younger than 30 with Graves disease. The CDR3 loop reads CSAASVAGDYEQYF. In nucleotides, the CDR3 is TGCAGTGCGGCCTCGGTAGCGGGAGACTACGAGCAGTACTTC.